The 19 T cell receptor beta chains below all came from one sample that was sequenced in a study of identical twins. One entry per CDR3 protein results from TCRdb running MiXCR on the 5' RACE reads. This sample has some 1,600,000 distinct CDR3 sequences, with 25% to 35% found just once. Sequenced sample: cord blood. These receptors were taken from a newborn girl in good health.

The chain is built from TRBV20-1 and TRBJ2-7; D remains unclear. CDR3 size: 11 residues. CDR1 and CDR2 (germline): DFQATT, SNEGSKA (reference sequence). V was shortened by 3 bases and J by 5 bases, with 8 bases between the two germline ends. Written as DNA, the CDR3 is TGCAGTGCTAGCCCCAGCCACGAGCAGTACTTC. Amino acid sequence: CSASPSHEQYF.

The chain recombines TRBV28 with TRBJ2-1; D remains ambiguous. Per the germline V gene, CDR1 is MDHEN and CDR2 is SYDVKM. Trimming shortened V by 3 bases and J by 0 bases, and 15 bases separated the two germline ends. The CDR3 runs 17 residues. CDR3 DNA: TGTGCCAGCAGTTTCTCGGAAATAAGGAGCTCCTACAATGAGCAGTTCTTC. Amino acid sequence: CASSFSEIRSSYNEQFF. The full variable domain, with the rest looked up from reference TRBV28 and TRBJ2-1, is DVKVTQSSRYLVKRTGEKVFLECVQDMDHENMFWYRQDPGLGLRLIYFSYDVKMKEKGDIPEGYSVSREKKERFSLILESASTNQTSMYLCASSFSEIRSSYNEQFFGPGTRLTVL.

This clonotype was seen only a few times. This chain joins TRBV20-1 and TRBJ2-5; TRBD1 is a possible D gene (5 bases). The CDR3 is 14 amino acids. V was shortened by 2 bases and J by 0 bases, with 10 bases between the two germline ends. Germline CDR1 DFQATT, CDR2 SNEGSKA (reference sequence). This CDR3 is CSARWTRHQETQYF. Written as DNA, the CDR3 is TGCAGTGCTAGATGGACACGTCACCAAGAGACCCAGTACTTC.

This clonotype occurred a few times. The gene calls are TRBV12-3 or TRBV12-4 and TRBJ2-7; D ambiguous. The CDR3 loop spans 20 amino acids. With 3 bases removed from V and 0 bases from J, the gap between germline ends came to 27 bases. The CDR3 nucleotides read TGTGCCAGCAGTTTTAGGGCCCCAGCTTCCTTCGCCTTAAGCTCCTACGAGCAGTACTTC. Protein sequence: CASSFRAPASFALSSYEQYF.

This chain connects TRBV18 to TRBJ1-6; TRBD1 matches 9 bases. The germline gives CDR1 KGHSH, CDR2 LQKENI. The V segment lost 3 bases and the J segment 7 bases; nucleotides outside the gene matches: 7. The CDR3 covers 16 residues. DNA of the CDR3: TGTGCCAGCTCACCGCGGACAGGGGTAGTGAATTCACCCCTCCACTTT. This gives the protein CASSPRTGVVNSPLHF.

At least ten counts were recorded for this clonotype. CDR3: CASSKVGVYEQYF. The CDR3 DNA sequence: TGTGCCAGCAGCAAAGTGGGTGTCTACGAGCAGTACTTC. The genes are TRBV21-1 and TRBJ2-7. TRBV21-1 is deemed a pseudogene. This CDR3 has 13 residues.

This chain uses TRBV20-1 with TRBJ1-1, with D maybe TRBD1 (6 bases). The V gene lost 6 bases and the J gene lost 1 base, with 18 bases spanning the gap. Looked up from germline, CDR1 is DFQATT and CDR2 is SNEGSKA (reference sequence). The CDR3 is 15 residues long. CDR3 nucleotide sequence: TGCAGTGCAATGGGGACAACCCTTAGGAACACTGAAGCTTTCTTT. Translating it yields CSAMGTTLRNTEAFF.

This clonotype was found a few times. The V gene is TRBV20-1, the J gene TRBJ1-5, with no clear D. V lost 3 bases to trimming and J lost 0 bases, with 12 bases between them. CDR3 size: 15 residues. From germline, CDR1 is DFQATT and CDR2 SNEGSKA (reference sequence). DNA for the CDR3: TGCAGTGCTAGGGTGATCGGGAATAGCAATCAGCCCCAGCATTTT. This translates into CSARVIGNSNQPQHF.

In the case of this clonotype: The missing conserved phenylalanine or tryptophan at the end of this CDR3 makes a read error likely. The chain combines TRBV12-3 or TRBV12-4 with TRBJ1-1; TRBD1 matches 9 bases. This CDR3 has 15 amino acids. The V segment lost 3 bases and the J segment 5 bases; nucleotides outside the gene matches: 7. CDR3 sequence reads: CASSFVTGGRTEAFL. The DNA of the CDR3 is TGTGCCAGCAGTTTCGTCACAGGGGGCAGAACTGAAGCTTTCTTA.

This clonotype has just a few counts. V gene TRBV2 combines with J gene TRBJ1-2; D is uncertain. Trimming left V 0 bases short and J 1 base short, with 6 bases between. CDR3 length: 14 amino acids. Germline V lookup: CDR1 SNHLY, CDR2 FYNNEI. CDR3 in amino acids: CASSEAASNYGYTF. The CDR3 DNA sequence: TGTGCCAGCAGTGAAGCGGCCAGTAACTATGGCTACACCTTC.

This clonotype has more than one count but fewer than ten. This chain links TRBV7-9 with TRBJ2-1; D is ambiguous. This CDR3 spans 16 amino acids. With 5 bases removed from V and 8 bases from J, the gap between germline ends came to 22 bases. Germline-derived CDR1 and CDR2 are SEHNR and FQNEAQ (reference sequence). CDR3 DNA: TGTGCCAGCAGCACGATGTTGAGTGCCTCAAGCGATGAGCAGTTCTTC. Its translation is CASSTMLSASSDEQFF.

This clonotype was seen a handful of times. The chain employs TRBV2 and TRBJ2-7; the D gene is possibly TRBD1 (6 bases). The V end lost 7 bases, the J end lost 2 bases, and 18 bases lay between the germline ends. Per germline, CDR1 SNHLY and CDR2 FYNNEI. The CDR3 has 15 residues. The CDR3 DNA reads TGTGCCAGCATACAGGGACGGAGGAGAACCTACGAGCAGTACTTC. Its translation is CASIQGRRRTYEQYF.

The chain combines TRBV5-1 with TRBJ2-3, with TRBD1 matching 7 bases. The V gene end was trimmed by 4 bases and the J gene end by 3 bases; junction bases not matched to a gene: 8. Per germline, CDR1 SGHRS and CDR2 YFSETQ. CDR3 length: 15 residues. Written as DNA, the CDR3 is TGCGCCAGCAGCCCAAGGGGGCAACGGACAGATACGCAGTATTTT. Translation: CASSPRGQRTDTQYF. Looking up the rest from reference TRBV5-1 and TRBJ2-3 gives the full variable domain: KAGVTQTPRYLIKTRGQQVTLSCSPISGHRSVSWYQQTPGQGLQFLFEYFSETQRNKGNFPGRFSGRQFSNSRSEMNVSTLELGDSALYLCASSPRGQRTDTQYFGPGTRLTVL.

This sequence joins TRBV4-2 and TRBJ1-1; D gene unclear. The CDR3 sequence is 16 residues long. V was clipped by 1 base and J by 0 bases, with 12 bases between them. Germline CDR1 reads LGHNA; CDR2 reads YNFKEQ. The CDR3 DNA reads TGTGCCAGCAGCCAAGCAACCGTAGAGCTGAACACTGAAGCTTTCTTT. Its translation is CASSQATVELNTEAFF.

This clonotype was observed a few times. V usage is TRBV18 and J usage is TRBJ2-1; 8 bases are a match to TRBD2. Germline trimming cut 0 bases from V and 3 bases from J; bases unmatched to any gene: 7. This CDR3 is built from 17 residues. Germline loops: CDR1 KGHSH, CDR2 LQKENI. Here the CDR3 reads CASSPPFPAGDYNEQFF. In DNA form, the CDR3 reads TGTGCCAGCTCACCACCGTTTCCAGCGGGGGACTACAATGAGCAGTTCTTC.

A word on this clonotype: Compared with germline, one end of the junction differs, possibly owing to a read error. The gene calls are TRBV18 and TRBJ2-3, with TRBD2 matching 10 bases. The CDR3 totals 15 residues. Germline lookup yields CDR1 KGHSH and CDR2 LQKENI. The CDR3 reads CASSPGLARTGTQYF. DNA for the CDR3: TGTGCCAGCTCACCGGGACTAGCGCGCACAGGTACGCAGTATTTT.

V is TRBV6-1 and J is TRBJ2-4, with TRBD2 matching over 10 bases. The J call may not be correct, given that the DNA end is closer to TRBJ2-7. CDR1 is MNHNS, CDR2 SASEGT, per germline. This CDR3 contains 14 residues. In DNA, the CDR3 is TGTGCCAGCAGGGGACTAGCGCCACTCTACGAGCAGTACTTC. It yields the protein CASRGLAPLYEQYF.

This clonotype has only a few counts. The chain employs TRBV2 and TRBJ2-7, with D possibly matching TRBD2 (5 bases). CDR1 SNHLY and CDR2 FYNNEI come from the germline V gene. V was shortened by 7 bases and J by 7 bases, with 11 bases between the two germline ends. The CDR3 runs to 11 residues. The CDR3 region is CASTSSREQYF. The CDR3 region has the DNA TGTGCCAGCACCTCTAGCAGGGAGCAGTACTTC.

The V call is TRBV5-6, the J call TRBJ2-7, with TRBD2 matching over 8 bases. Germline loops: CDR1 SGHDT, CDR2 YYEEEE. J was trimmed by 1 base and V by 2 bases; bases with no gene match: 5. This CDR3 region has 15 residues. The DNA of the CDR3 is TGTGCCAGCAGCTTCGGGACTAGGCTATCCTACGAGCAGTACTTC. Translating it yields CASSFGTRLSYEQYF.